This TCR beta chain was captured by sequencing in a study of shared clonotypes between healthy human individuals. Whole-study results and caveats: In contrast to clonotypes shared by all four donors, non-shared clonotypes had lower generation probabilities. Naive subsets generally had larger estimated richness than memory subsets.

The naive CD8 population came from CD45RO-negative cells selected for CCR7, without terminally differentiated effector memory CD45RA+ cells. In the original workflow: Filtering differed, since immunoSEQ gave only junction sequences and no quality scores. Assay used: immunoSEQ multiplex PCR; TCRdb lists only in-frame clones, some missing. Clonal size and the V and J genes are those of that table, whereas D and trimming came from the DNA. Among about 2.1 million clones listed, 85% to 95% were seen once. About this clone itself: What it binds is not known.

Trimming took 1 base from V and 4 from J, leaving 11 bases between them. CDR1 MDHEN and CDR2 SYDVKM come from the germline V gene. The CDR3 has 14 amino acids. J is TRBJ2-7 and V is TRBV28; D could derive from TRBD1 or TRBD2 (7 bases each). What was sequenced was naive CD8+ T cells from PBMCs. The source is a man between 18 and 29 years old in good health. Some clones in this sample may be carry-over from other donors' samples. This CDR3 reads CASSLFQGGYEQYF. CDR3 DNA: TGTGCCAGCAGTTTATTTCAGGGGGGGTACGAGCAGTACTTC.